This T cell receptor (beta chain) was captured in a study of cytomegalovirus exposure and HLA in healthy donors. Of note for this clone: The antigen is not known.

Study results and limitations: Indistinguishable V segments, including TRBV6-2 and TRBV6-3, were excluded. The authors later linked a missense DCLRE1C variant to TCR beta V- and J-gene trimming. Cytomegalovirus association was assigned to about 150 TCR beta chains. Most subjects' HLA-A and HLA-B alleles were reportedly predicted from TCR beta sequences.

With 60 Vbeta and 13 Jbeta primers, the PCR was carried out. The table came from immunoSEQ multiplex PCR; TCRdb's copy has only in-frame clones and leaves some out. This table has 150,000 or so clones, about three quarters appearing once. V lost 7 bases to trimming and J lost 5 bases, with 20 bases between them. Per germline, CDR1 MNHEY and CDR2 SMNVEV (reference sequence). This CDR3 region has 15 residues. The TCR originated in a female donor in good health and CMV-seronegative. This chain connects TRBV27 to TRBJ1-1; weak D call: TRBD1 (6 bases). Sequencing used PBMCs. As DNA, the CDR3 is TGTGCCAGCACCCTAACAGGGCCTGGGGGAACTGAAGCTTTCTTT. Translation gives CASTLTGPGGTEAFF.